Presented here are 13 T cell receptor beta chains from one specimen sequenced in a study of beta chain features in type 1 diabetes. The isolated RNA, all of it, was reverse transcribed, so expressed TCRB transcripts were what got sequenced. Libraries were prepared by immunoSEQ multiplex PCR; TCRdb keeps only in-frame clonotypes and omits some of them. There are some 330,000 clones in the sample; about 11% occur only once, and about 0.015% lies in the top ten. The material sequenced was naive CD4+ T cells from blood. Every receptor here comes from a woman in her thirties in good health.

The chain is built from TRBV7-9 and TRBJ2-2, with TRBD2 identical over 13 bases. Germline values: CDR1 SEHNR, CDR2 FQNEAQ (reference sequence). With 5 bases clipped from V and 1 base from J, the junction kept 10 bases outside the gene matches. The CDR3 contains 19 residues. The CDR3 DNA is TGTGCCAGCAGCGATAGGACTAGCGGGAGATGGTGGAACACCGGGGAGCTGTTTTTT. This gives the protein CASSDRTSGRWWNTGELFF.

This chain links TRBV6-4 with TRBJ2-1; 7 bases agree with TRBD2. J was trimmed by 8 bases and V by 3 bases; bases with no gene match: 13. Germline V CDR1 and CDR2: MRHNA, SNTAGT. The CDR3 totals 16 residues. This chain's CDR3 is CASSEVSSGSPDEQFF. CDR3 DNA: TGTGCCAGCAGTGAAGTGTCTAGCGGATCCCCGGATGAGCAGTTCTTC.

The sample holds a few counts of this clone. The DNA for the CDR3 is TGTGCCAGCAGTTCTACAGGGGGCGCGGAACAAGAGACCCAGTACTTC. Residues: CASSSTGGAEQETQYF. The chain links TRBV2 to TRBJ2-5; TRBD1 aligns across 9 bases. CDR3 length: 16 residues. CDR1 and CDR2 (germline): SNHLY, FYNNEI. Germline trimming cut 5 bases from V and 2 bases from J; bases unmatched to any gene: 9.

The chain has TRBV7-9 and TRBJ2-1, with 7 bases matching TRBD1. With 2 bases clipped from V and 5 bases from J, the junction kept 15 bases outside the gene matches. Per germline, CDR1 SEHNR and CDR2 FQNEAQ (reference sequence). This CDR3 contains 18 residues. The DNA for the CDR3 is TGTGCCAGCAGCTTACTGGGACAGTCCCAACCTGTACACAATGAGCAGTTCTTC. Protein product: CASSLLGQSQPVHNEQFF.

The rearrangement links TRBV18 to TRBJ2-1, with 8 nucleotides matching TRBD2. The CDR3 runs to 20 residues. From germline, CDR1 is KGHSH and CDR2 LQKENI. After removal of 3 bases from V and 5 bases from J, the junction contained 21 bases not matched to a gene. The CDR3 reads CASSPPGQRTGTRVNNEQFF. DNA for the CDR3: TGTGCCAGCTCACCCCCAGGTCAGCGGACCGGGACTAGGGTAAACAATGAGCAGTTCTTC.

This clone was seen only a few times. The CDR3 region is CASSGSGEANQPQHF. The DNA for the CDR3 is TGTGCCAGCAGTGGGAGCGGGGAGGCCAATCAGCCCCAGCATTTT. This chain links TRBV28 with TRBJ1-5; the D is unclear. The germline gives CDR1 MDHEN, CDR2 SYDVKM. Trimming removed 5 bases at V and 3 bases at J, with 14 bases between. The CDR3 spans 15 residues.

J is TRBJ1-1 and V is TRBV15; 9 bases agree with TRBD1. V shed 3 bases, J shed 11 bases, and the junction held 16 bases outside the gene matches. CDR1 LNHNV and CDR2 YYDKDF come from the germline V gene (reference sequence). The CDR3 runs 16 residues. CDR3 DNA: TGTGCCACCAGCAGCCGAGCCGGAACAGGGGGCCTTCCCGCTTTCTTT. Its protein is CATSSRAGTGGLPAFF.

V usage is TRBV7-3 and J usage is TRBJ2-7; D possibly corresponds to TRBD2 (6 bases). Trimming removed 5 bases from V and 2 bases from J, with 16 bases in between. The CDR3 has 15 amino acids. Germline V gives CDR1 SGHTA, CDR2 FQGTGA. The CDR3 bases are TGTGCCAGCAGCCGCGCGGCGGGGACCCCCTACGAGCAGTACTTC. As protein: CASSRAAGTPYEQYF. Filled out from reference TRBV7-3 and TRBJ2-7, the complete variable domain reads GAGVSQTPSNKVTEKGKYVELRCDPISGHTALYWYRQSLGQGPEFLIYFQGTGAADDSGLPNDRFFAVRPEGSVSTLKIQRTERGDSAVYLCASSRAAGTPYEQYFGPGTRLTVT.

The table lists this clone with a few counts. CDR3: CASSKRGGINEQFF. The DNA for the CDR3 is TGTGCCAGCAGCAAGAGGGGGGGGATCAATGAGCAGTTCTTC. This sequence joins TRBV7-3 and TRBJ2-1; perhaps TRBD2 as D (7 bases). CDR1 is SGHTA, CDR2 FQGTGA, per germline. CDR3 length: 14 residues. Trimming shortened V by 5 bases and J by 6 bases, and 14 bases separated the two germline ends.

V and J are TRBV5-1 and TRBJ2-3; possible D gene TRBD1, 6 bases. Germline lookup yields CDR1 SGHRS and CDR2 YFSETQ. This CDR3 region has 14 residues. V was shortened by 5 bases and J by 3 bases, with 13 bases between the two germline ends. The CDR3 nucleotides are TGCGCCAGCAGGCCCCAGGGGTATACAGATACGCAGTATTTT. It translates to CASRPQGYTDTQYF.

V gene TRBV11-3 combines with J gene TRBJ2-1; D not resolved. CDR3 length equals 14 residues. Trimming removed 3 bases at V and 6 bases at J, with 12 bases between. The germline V gene encodes CDR1 SGHNT and CDR2 YENEEA. The DNA of the CDR3 is TGTGCCAGCAGCTTCTCCAGAAGTCGCAATGAGCAGTTCTTC. Amino acids: CASSFSRSRNEQFF.

Details on this clone: One junction end disagrees with the germline gene, perhaps due to a read error. This chain joins TRBV7-2 and TRBJ1-2, with TRBD1 identical over 8 bases. CDR3 size: 10 residues. Germline CDR1 reads SGHTA; CDR2 reads FQGNSA. The CDR3 reads CASRPGGGSF. In nucleotides, the CDR3 is TGTGCCAGCAGGCCAGGGGGCGGCTCCTTC. The entire variable domain, with the rest obtained from reference TRBV7-2 and TRBJ1-2, is as follows: GAGVSQSPSNKVTEKGKDVELRCDPISGHTALYWYRQSLGQGLEFLIYFQGNSAPDKSGLPSDRFSAERTGGSVSTLTIQRTQQEDSAVYLCASRPGGGSFGSGTRLTVV.

This clone has more than one count but fewer than ten. The rearrangement links TRBV28 to TRBJ1-4, with 8 positions matching TRBD1. Germline V lookup: CDR1 MDHEN, CDR2 SYDVKM. V lost 7 bases to trimming and J lost 7 bases; unmatched junction nucleotides: 11. CDR3 size: 15 residues. CDR3 DNA: TGTGCCAGCACCGCTCCAGGGGGCGATAGTGAAAAACTGTTTTTT. Encoded protein: CASTAPGGDSEKLFF.